Many counts were recorded for the clone carrying this T cell receptor beta chain. At least 3 on the Clinical Activity Score was recorded for ophthalmopathy patients, who also had NOSPECS grade at least 4 and duration under 3 months. The authors took PBMCs from 10 ml fresh peripheral blood. Amplification of TCR beta CDR3 regions was performed using RNA transcripts as template. When the TCR CDR3 underwent first-round RT-PCR, the HTBI primer set was used. TCRdb called the multiplex PCR reads again in MiXCR, with one record for every CDR3 protein. Of approximately 620,000 distinct CDR3 sequences in the sample, 16% were seen once. These data belong to a study of T cells in Graves' hyperthyroidism and ophthalmopathy. Sequenced input: blood. The origin of this receptor is a woman in her forties with Graves' ophthalmopathy.

This CDR3 is CASSLVTGAYNEQFF. The CDR3, as DNA: TGTGCCAGCAGCTTAGTGACAGGGGCATACAATGAGCAGTTCTTC. The chain couples TRBV11-2 to TRBJ2-1; 8 bases are a match to TRBD1. J gave up 4 bases and V 1 base, and 3 bases lay outside the gene matches. The CDR3 covers 15 residues. Germline CDR1 reads SGHAT; CDR2 reads FQNNGV.